Following are 22 T cell receptor beta chains from one sample sequenced in a study of identical twins. TCRdb independently ran MiXCR on the 5' RACE reads; one entry per CDR3 protein. The table shows under 250,000 distinct CDR3 sequences, with roughly 7.5% occurring only once. These data also formed part of another study, on yellow fever vaccine responses in identical twins.

Input material: CD8+ T cells sorted from blood. The receptors were gathered from a woman in her late teens or twenties in good health.

This clonotype occurred many times. This chain uses TRBV27 with TRBJ2-2; D remains unclear. Germline V gene lookup returns CDR1 MNHEY and CDR2 SMNVEV (reference sequence). This CDR3 comprises 13 residues. With 7 bases removed from V and 0 bases from J, the gap between germline ends came to 6 bases. This CDR3 reads CASKHTNTGELFF. The CDR3, as DNA: TGTGCCAGCAAACACACGAACACCGGGGAGCTGTTTTTT.

This clonotype was detected many times. V gene TRBV5-1 combines with J gene TRBJ2-1, with 9 bases matching TRBD2. CDR3 length: 15 residues. Germline assignment: CDR1 SGHRS and CDR2 YFSETQ. V was pared by 2 bases and J by 5 bases, with 5 bases of the junction left unmatched. Here the CDR3 DNA reads TGCGCCAGCAGCTTCTGGACTAGCGCGCACAATGAGCAGTTCTTC. Encoded protein: CASSFWTSAHNEQFF.

The V gene is TRBV29-1, the J gene TRBJ2-1; 9 bases map to TRBD1. The CDR3 consists of 16 residues. J lost 0 bases, V lost 7 bases, and 10 bases had no gene match. The V gene's germline CDR1 is SQVTM and CDR2 ANQGSEA. CDR3 nucleotide sequence: TGCAGCGCGAACCGGGACAGGGAGAGCTCCTACAATGAGCAGTTCTTC. Protein: CSANRDRESSYNEQFF.

This chain connects TRBV28 to TRBJ2-5; 7 bases map to TRBD2. The CDR3 consists of 17 residues. Trimming removed 6 bases from V and 2 bases from J; junction bases left unmatched: 15. Per germline, CDR1 MDHEN and CDR2 SYDVKM. CDR3 protein: CASSWVRDYKPQETQYF. CDR3 bases: TGTGCCAGCAGCTGGGTCCGGGACTACAAACCACAAGAGACCCAGTACTTC.

This rearrangement joins TRBV2 to TRBJ2-1; D ambiguous. V was trimmed by 4 bases and J by 1 base, leaving 8 bases between them. Germline CDR1 SNHLY, CDR2 FYNNEI. The CDR3 contains 14 residues. CDR3 residues: CASSVQTSYNEQFF. The CDR3 DNA sequence: TGTGCCAGCAGTGTGCAGACGTCCTACAATGAGCAGTTCTTC. The complete variable domain, with remaining parts taken from reference TRBV2 and TRBJ2-1, reads EPEVTQTPSHQVTQMGQEVILRCVPISNHLYFYWYRQILGQKVEFLVSFYNNEISEKSEIFDDQFSVERPDGSNFTLKIRSTKLEDSAMYFCASSVQTSYNEQFFGPGTRLTVL.

This clonotype was seen only a few times. This sequence joins TRBV5-4 and TRBJ2-7; 7 bases are a match to TRBD1. The CDR3 covers 16 residues. Looked up from germline, CDR1 is SGHNT and CDR2 is YYREEE (reference sequence). The J segment lost 3 bases and the V segment lost 0 bases, leaving 9 bases of the junction unmatched. The CDR3 reads CASSLGTMTGSYEQYF. CDR3 coding DNA: TGTGCCAGCAGCTTGGGAACAATGACAGGGAGCTACGAGCAGTACTTC.

This clonotype was seen a few times. The chain employs TRBV20-1 and TRBJ2-1; unclear D gene. Germline CDR1 DFQATT, CDR2 SNEGSKA (reference sequence). Trimming took off 2 bases at V and 0 bases at J, with 11 bases between the two ends. CDR3 length: 15 residues. This chain's CDR3 is CSARPRLSSYNEQFF. Written as DNA, the CDR3 is TGCAGTGCTAGACCGAGGCTGAGCTCCTACAATGAGCAGTTCTTC.

A few counts support this clonotype. The gene calls are TRBV12-3 or TRBV12-4 and TRBJ2-1, with 9 bases fitting TRBD1. The CDR3 loop spans 16 amino acids. After removal of 5 bases from V and 7 bases from J, the junction contained 12 bases not matched to a gene. DNA of the CDR3: TGTGCCAGCAGTGCTCGCGGGGACAGGGTAGGGAATGAGCAGTTCTTC. It yields the protein CASSARGDRVGNEQFF.

This clonotype was observed at least ten times. This chain connects TRBV15 to TRBJ2-3; D tentatively fits TRBD1 or TRBD2 (5 bases each). Germline values: CDR1 LNHNV, CDR2 YYDKDF (reference sequence). CDR3 length: 17 amino acids. V was cut by 5 bases and J by 2 bases, with 20 bases left in between. CDR3 residues: CATSDPDGWGPTDTQYF. The CDR3 DNA reads TGTGCCACCAGCGATCCGGATGGTTGGGGACCCACAGATACGCAGTATTTT.

DNA of the CDR3: TGTGCCAGCAGCGAGAGCGGGGGACACCCCGAGCAGTACTTC. Protein sequence: CASSESGGHPEQYF. The V call is TRBV9, the J call TRBJ2-7, with 8 nucleotides matching TRBD2. The CDR3 sequence is 14 residues long. Trimming at V came to 3 bases and at J to 6 bases, leaving 8 bases not matched to a gene. From germline, CDR1 is SGDLS and CDR2 YYNGEE. Filled out from reference TRBV9 and TRBJ2-7, the complete variable domain reads DSGVTQTPKHLITATGQRVTLRCSPRSGDLSVYWYQQSLDQGLQFLIQYYNGEERAKGNILERFSAQQFPDLHSELNLSSLELGDSALYFCASSESGGHPEQYFGPGTRLTVT.

There are many counts of this clonotype. The chain couples TRBV28 to TRBJ2-5; D not certain. Germline loops: CDR1 MDHEN, CDR2 SYDVKM. The CDR3 spans 19 residues. The ends were cut back, 0 bases at V and 5 bases at J, with 25 bases in the middle. The CDR3 nucleotides read TGTGCCAGCAGTTTATGCCTCCCTTCCCCTTTGAAGGGTGAGGAGACCCAGTACTTC. This translates into CASSLCLPSPLKGEETQYF.

This clonotype was seen a handful of times. The chain is built from TRBV7-2 and TRBJ2-1, with 13 bases aligning to TRBD2. V shed 3 bases, J shed 4 bases, and the junction held 3 bases outside the gene matches. CDR1 and CDR2 (germline): SGHTA, FQGNSA. The CDR3 totals 16 residues. Here the CDR3 DNA reads TGTGCCAGCAGCTTGGGACTAGCGGGGCTTTACAATGAGCAGTTCTTC. This translates into CASSLGLAGLYNEQFF.

This clonotype was observed a handful of times. This chain uses TRBV13 with TRBJ1-3; the match to TRBD1 covers 7 bases. V was pared by 3 bases and J by 4 bases, with 0 bases of the junction left unmatched. The CDR3 has 13 residues. Germline lookup yields CDR1 PRHDT and CDR2 FYEKMQ (reference sequence). CDR3 region: CASSLGQGNTIYF. The DNA for the CDR3 is TGTGCCAGCAGCTTGGGACAGGGAAACACCATATATTTT. The full variable domain, completed using reference TRBV13 and TRBJ1-3, is AAGVIQSPRHLIKEKRETATLKCYPIPRHDTVYWYQQGPGQDPQFLISFYEKMQSDKGSIPDRFSAQQFSDYHSELNMSSLELGDSALYFCASSLGQGNTIYFGEGSWLTVV.

This clonotype has a count of ten or more. The genes are TRBV14 and TRBJ2-4; TRBD1 agrees at 9 bases. The CDR3 spans 15 residues. The V segment lost 4 bases and the J segment 4 bases; nucleotides outside the gene matches: 5. Germline CDR1 and CDR2: SGHDN and FVKESK. The DNA of the CDR3 is TGTGCCAGCAGCCCGACGGGACAGGGTAAAAACATTCAGTACTTC. As protein: CASSPTGQGKNIQYF.

This clonotype was observed a few times. V and J are TRBV12-3 or TRBV12-4 and TRBJ2-1; D gene ambiguous. This CDR3 has 12 residues. V was shortened by 7 bases and J by 8 bases, with 12 bases between the two germline ends. The CDR3 region is CASTTGRDEQFF. CDR3 nucleotides: TGTGCCAGCACTACCGGACGGGATGAGCAGTTCTTC.

The chain carries TRBV7-6 and TRBJ2-6; TRBD1 matches 10 bases. The CDR3 has 19 amino acids. Germline V lookup: CDR1 SGHVS, CDR2 FNYEAQ. V lost 5 bases and J lost 3; bases outside the gene matches: 13. Here the CDR3 DNA reads TGTGCCAGCAGCCCGAATCGGGGACAGGGGTATTATGGGGCCAACGTCCTGACTTTC. Amino acid sequence: CASSPNRGQGYYGANVLTF.

This clonotype was detected ten times or more. The CDR3 reads CASSFETGPRLQYF. The DNA of the CDR3 is TGTGCCAGCAGTTTTGAGACTGGCCCAAGGCTACAGTACTTC. The rearrangement joins TRBV28 to TRBJ2-5; D uncertain. Germline V gene data show CDR1 as MDHEN and CDR2 as SYDVKM. Deletions cut 3 bases from V and 11 bases from J, with 19 bases between. The CDR3 consists of 14 residues.

The chain carries TRBV5-6 and TRBJ2-5; D is ambiguous. V lost 2 bases and J 6 bases, leaving 8 bases between the germline ends. Germline CDR1 SGHDT, CDR2 YYEEEE. The CDR3 totals 12 residues. For the CDR3, the DNA is TGTGCCAGCAGCTTTGGTTTCAAGACCCAGTACTTC. Amino acids: CASSFGFKTQYF.

The genes are TRBV9 and TRBJ2-7; 8 nucleotides align to TRBD1. The CDR3 totals 14 residues. The V and J ends lost 4 bases and 2 bases, in that order; junction bases with no gene match: 5. Germline lookup yields CDR1 SGDLS and CDR2 YYNGEE. In nucleotides, the CDR3 is TGTGCCAGCAGCTCCGGGACAGGAACCTACGAGCAGTACTTC. As protein: CASSSGTGTYEQYF.

The chain combines TRBV7-9 with TRBJ1-2; the D gene is possibly TRBD1 (5 bases). CDR3 size: 13 residues. The V gene's germline CDR1 is SEHNR and CDR2 FQNEAQ (reference sequence). The V and J ends lost 6 bases and 3 bases respectively, with 11 bases between them. CDR3 DNA sequence: TGTGCCAGCAGGGGATTACAGGACTATGGCTACACCTTC. It codes for CASRGLQDYGYTF.

The J gene is TRBJ2-5, the V gene TRBV6-1; D gene uncertain. CDR3 length equals 13 residues. Germline V gene lookup returns CDR1 MNHNS and CDR2 SASEGT. The V end lost 3 bases, the J end lost 0 bases, and 5 bases lay between the germline ends. The CDR3 DNA sequence: TGTGCCAGCAGTGATTACAACCAAGAGACCCAGTACTTC. It encodes CASSDYNQETQYF.

This clonotype was picked up many times. The rearrangement links TRBV6-5 to TRBJ2-3; D ambiguous. The CDR3 covers 14 residues. Germline loops: CDR1 MNHEY, CDR2 SVGAGI. The V and J ends lost 3 bases and 0 bases respectively, with 7 bases between them. The CDR3 DNA follows: TGTGCCAGCAGTTATTCTCCCAGCACAGATACGCAGTATTTT. Translating it yields CASSYSPSTDTQYF.